This note documents a single T cell receptor (beta chain) sequence. This sample is drawn from a study of T-cell reconstitution after alpha-beta-depleted transplantation in children. Library preparation (for TCRbeta) was performed with unique molecular identifiers. TCRdb analysed the PCR reads with MiXCR anew, one entry per CDR3 protein. The table shows some 550,000 distinct CDR3 sequences, with approximately 20% occurring only once. The sequencing used PBMCs from the stem cell graft donor, collected from the stem cell graft. The receptor was derived from a human donor who donated a stem cell graft to a child with acute lymphoblastic leukemia.

CDR3 bases: TGTGCCAGCAGCGACAGGGACACCCTCTATGGCTACACCTTC. Translation gives CASSDRDTLYGYTF. The chain carries TRBV4-2 and TRBJ1-2; 7 nucleotides agree with TRBD1. CDR3 size: 14 residues. V trimming: 5 bases; J trimming: 4 bases; junction bases outside the gene matches: 7. Germline CDR1 LGHNA, CDR2 YNFKEQ.